This T cell receptor beta chain was captured in a study of blood T cell repertoires in COVID-19. Study information: Samples came from the United States, Italy and Spain, spanning acute and convalescent COVID-19.

Germline V gene lookup returns CDR1 GTSNPN and CDR2 SVGIG (reference sequence). Trimming took 5 bases from V and 5 from J; bases not matched to a gene: 2. This CDR3 is built from 12 residues. Participants reported their clinical history, and cohort assignment relied on those reports. Donors in Cohort 3 counted as recovered after two negative PCRs, clearance, or symptom resolution. As processed by the authors: Amplification with reference gene primers provided the estimates of nucleated cell counts. Only in-frame clones appear in the TCRdb table, and some are missing; sequencing was by immunoSEQ multiplex PCR. The DNA gave D and trimming, while V, J and clone size come from that table. The profile shows approximately 300,000 clones, 87% of them singletons.

The clonotype was recovered from a woman in her 30s who had recovered from COVID-19. The rearrangement joins TRBV30 to TRBJ1-5, with TRBD1 identical over 8 bases. Sample: PBMCs or T cells enriched from blood (not recorded which). CDR3 sequence: CAWARGHQPQHF. CDR3 nucleotide sequence: TGTGCCTGGGCCAGGGGGCATCAGCCCCAGCATTTT.